One T cell receptor (beta chain) is described in this entry. Its antigen remains unidentified. Base qualities were left out, and no much larger clone turns up one base away. Collaborating institutions collected whole blood in K2EDTA tubes following their own protocols. Collaborator samples were shipped for TCRbeta analysis as frozen whole blood, isolated PBMCs, or DNA extracted from either sample type. The data derive from a study of blood T cell repertoires in COVID-19 (dated by TCRdb to the early 2020s). Regarding the complete study: Samples covering the acute and convalescent phases of COVID-19 were provided by collaborators in the United States, Italy and Spain. The material from the prospective study consisted of cDNA or gDNA derived from T cells, B-cell-depleted T cells, or PBMCs. Subjects who had been exposed to COVID-19, were actively infected with it, or had recovered from it provided the deeply sampled blood TCRbeta repertoires that made up the dataset. The repertoires were made available in a free public database intended to serve as a resource for research on the immune response to SARS-CoV-2. Samples were obtained from the ongoing ImmuneRACE study (first 160 participants) and from approximately 1,200 subjects provided by 6 global collaborators. The sample metadata nearly always contained a de-identified subject ID, COVID-19 status, age in years and sex. Where HLA class I and class II types were available, the types were taken from metadata supplied by the sample provider, not from assay-based typing.

General study outcomes and caveats: How much clinical and demographic metadata was included differed by source and by participant, and the metadata was provided uncurated.

The junction carries 14 bases between V and J, which are trimmed by 3 bases and 2 bases respectively. The CDR3 numbers 16 residues from cysteine through phenylalanine. Only the CDR3 part of the read is kept: 48 bases, read in frame from the first base. CDR1 and CDR2 (GTSNPN, SVGIG) derive from the germline V gene (reference sequence). TCRbeta CDR3 regions were amplified from genomic DNA using the immunoSEQ Assay, a bias-controlled multiplex PCR. In the original analysis: The number of nucleated cells in each sample was estimated from the amplification of reference gene primers within the assay. To quantify the absolute abundance of each unique TCRbeta CDR3 rearrangement, sequence reads were collapsed and filtered. For each sample, productive Simpson clonality was calculated by taking the square root of Simpson's diversity index across productive rearrangements. TCRdb mirrors the immuneACCESS table, restricted to in-frame sequences. Some clones are absent from its copies; in checked studies, under half trace to an unresolved V gene, and the reason for the others is unknown. Clonal size and the V and J genes are those of that table, whereas D and trimming came from the DNA. A total of 270,000 or so clones appear in this sample, around 86% of them only once. The ten largest clones take up just under 3% of the sample.

The rearrangement joined TRBV30 to TRBJ2-6, with TRBD1 as a weak D call on 6 bases. The receptor's source is a woman aged 55-70 years with active or convalescent COVID-19. The specimen was peripheral blood. The nucleotide sequence is given as TGTGCCTGGAGGGACAGCAGTCGGCCTGGGGCCAACGTCCTGACTTTC. It codes for CAWRDSSRPGANVLTF.